The following is a T cell receptor beta chain sequence with its context. Its recognized antigen is unknown. There are no base qualities to consult, and no much larger clone falls within one base. The immunoSEQ Assay, a bias-controlled multiplex PCR, was used to amplify TCRbeta CDR3 regions from genomic DNA. Processing in the source paper ran as follows. The number of nucleated cells in each sample was estimated from the amplification of reference gene primers within the assay. Sequence reads were collapsed and filtered to measure the absolute abundance of every unique TCRbeta CDR3 rearrangement. For each sample, productive Simpson clonality was calculated as the square root of Simpson's diversity index over productive rearrangements. What TCRdb holds here is the immuneACCESS table cut down to in-frame rearrangements. Part of the clones is not present; checked against another copy, under half of the missing clones reflect an unresolved V gene, and the others are unexplained. For V, J and clone size, that table is used; D and trimming come from the DNA. The sample data list about 130,000 clones, and 80% to 90% of these were observed just once. The ten largest clones represent 13% of the sample.

This entry comes from a study of blood T cell repertoires in COVID-19 (dated by TCRdb to 2018 to 2021). Turning to the overall study: Samples from collaborators originated in the United States, Italy and Spain and spanned both the acute and convalescent phases of COVID-19. The material from the prospective study consisted of cDNA or gDNA derived from T cells, B-cell-depleted T cells, or PBMCs. The dataset comprised deeply sampled blood TCRbeta repertoires from subjects exposed to, actively infected with, or recovered from COVID-19. The repertoires were made available in a free public database intended to serve as a resource for research on the immune response to SARS-CoV-2. The samples were drawn from the first 160 participants of the ongoing ImmuneRACE study and from 1,254 subjects provided by 6 global collaborators. Sample metadata almost always included a de-identified subject ID, COVID-19 status, age in years and sex. HLA class I and class II types, where available, came from metadata supplied by the sample provider rather than from assay-based typing. General conclusions and limits of the study: How much clinical and demographic metadata was included differed by source and by participant, and the metadata was provided uncurated.

Each collaborating institution followed its own protocols to collect whole blood in K2EDTA tubes. Collaborator samples were shipped for TCRbeta analysis as frozen whole blood, isolated PBMCs, or DNA extracted from either sample type. The germline V end is reduced by 2 bases and the J end by 2 bases; junction bases left unmatched: 6. CDR1 and CDR2 are read off the germline V gene (reference sequence) as LNHNV and YYDKDF. The CDR3 measures 16 amino acids from cysteine to phenylalanine. Of the read, only the CDR3 DNA is kept; its 48 bases are in frame from base 1. The TCR sequence derives from a human donor in a cohort sampled during active COVID-19. The specimen was peripheral blood. The chain uses TRBV15 and TRBJ2-7; 10 junctional bases match TRBD1. CDR3 loop: CATSRQGTGVPYEQYF. The nucleotide sequence reads TGTGCCACCAGCAGACAGGGGACAGGGGTTCCCTACGAGCAGTACTTC.